This T cell receptor beta chain was identified in a study of human T cells and chemical hapten exposure. Study summary: There were per-sample TCR yield variations, arising mainly from small pooled library volume differences.

This clonotype has a count of ten or more. Its antigen is still unknown. Germline V gene lookup returns CDR1 SGDLS and CDR2 YYNGEE. The CDR3 length is 14 residues. The germline V and J ends were trimmed by 4 bases and 4 bases, with 14 bases remaining between them. Study results and caveats: The study found that DPC sensitization did not change TCRs above 1 in 1000 frequency.

Researchers extracted total RNA from unfractionated whole blood. Attachment of unique molecular identifiers to individual cDNA molecules was performed in the library. Using its own MiXCR run on the 5' RACE reads, TCRdb lists one record per CDR3 protein. Counted here are 110,000 to 150,000 distinct CDR3 sequences, roughly 4% occurring once; the ten biggest clones make up 1.3% to 1.5%. The chain uses TRBV9 and TRBJ1-2, with D unresolved. The TCR sequence derives from a female donor in good health. In DNA form, the CDR3 reads TGTGCCAGCAGCCTTATGGGGAGAGGCTATGGCTACACCTTC. Translation gives CASSLMGRGYGYTF.